The source of this T cell receptor beta chain is a study of blood T cell repertoires in COVID-19. CDR1 is LNHDA and CDR2 is SQIVND in the germline V gene (reference sequence). The CDR3 runs 15 residues. J lost 1 base, V lost 5 bases, and 5 bases had no gene match. Sequenced by immunoSEQ multiplex PCR; TCRdb stores in-frame clones only, minus some. Here the sample spans roughly 40,000 clones, more than 85% being singletons. Sequences were obtained from peripheral blood. The chain carries TRBV19 and TRBJ2-7; 10 bases are shared with TRBD1. The receptor was derived from a human donor in a cohort sampled during active COVID-19. In DNA, the CDR3 is TGTGCCAGTAGTTCGACAGGGGGCCCTTCCTACGAGCAGTACTTC. The encoded protein is CASSSTGGPSYEQYF.